Listed below are T cell receptor beta chains from one sample, sequenced in a study of blood T cell repertoires in COVID-19. This table comes from immunoSEQ multiplex PCR, and its TCRdb copy is limited to in-frame clones, with some not included. The sample lists 120,000 to 150,000 clones, around 82% occurring once. Sequencing was carried out using peripheral blood. The receptors here all came from a man between 60 and 75 years old with active or convalescent COVID-19. CDR3s include the opening cysteine and the closing phenylalanine or tryptophan. D genes are given only for firm matches. Clone size is not always given. Where it is, it says once, few, many or a class for expanded clones.

size	V	J	D	CDR3	DNA
few	TRBV12-3/TRBV12-4	TRBJ2-7	.	CASSPGGHEQYF	TGTGCCAGCAGCCCGGGTGGCCACGAGCAGTACTTC
.	TRBV10-3	TRBJ2-1	TRBD2	CAISKRERGNEQFF	TGTGCCATCAGCAAGCGGGAGCGCGGCAATGAGCAGTTCTTC
few	TRBV5-5	TRBJ1-6	TRBD1	CASSLTGTGRSPLHF	TGTGCCAGCAGTCTTACCGGGACAGGTCGCTCACCCCTCCACTTT
few	TRBV5-1	TRBJ2-2	.	CASSLVGQNTGELFF	TGCGCCAGCAGCTTGGTGGGGCAGAACACCGGGGAGCTGTTTTTT
.	TRBV14	TRBJ2-1	TRBD2	CASSQEERELYNEQFF	TGTGCCAGCAGCCAAGAGGAGCGGGAGCTCTACAATGAGCAGTTCTTC
.	TRBV5-1	TRBJ2-2	.	CASSSGTYTGELFF	TGCGCCAGCAGCTCGGGGACTTACACCGGGGAGCTGTTTTTT
.	TRBV12-3/TRBV12-4	TRBJ1-4	TRBD1	CASRAGTDEKLFF	TGTGCCAGCAGGGCCGGGACAGACGAAAAACTGTTTTTT
.	TRBV6-6	TRBJ2-1	TRBD2	CASSPSQNLAGSISNEQFF	TGTGCCAGCAGTCCATCTCAAAATTTAGCGGGATCGATAAGCAATGAGCAGTTCTTC
few	TRBV10-3	TRBJ2-1	.	CAISGLARNEQFF	TGTGCCATCAGTGGTCTGGCTCGCAATGAGCAGTTCTTC
.	TRBV18	TRBJ2-1	TRBD2	CASSPLAGEYNEQFF	TGTGCCAGCTCCCCTCTAGCGGGGGAGTACAATGAGCAGTTCTTC
.	TRBV28	TRBJ2-1	TRBD2	CASTPSGRAREQFF	TGTGCCAGCACACCAAGCGGGAGGGCCCGGGAGCAGTTCTTC
.	TRBV7-3	TRBJ2-7	.	CASSPSNRAWSYEQYF	TGTGCCAGCAGCCCTTCAAACAGGGCTTGGTCCTACGAGCAGTACTTC
.	TRBV27	TRBJ1-5	TRBD1	CASSNGQGHQPQHF	TGTGCCAGCAGTAATGGACAGGGTCATCAGCCCCAGCATTTT
.	TRBV7-3	TRBJ1-2	.	CASSPDRNYGYTF	TGTGCCAGCAGCCCCGACAGAAACTATGGCTACACCTTC
.	TRBV27	TRBJ2-2	.	CASSPTGGPTNTGELFF	TGTGCCAGCAGTCCCACCGGGGGACCTACGAACACCGGGGAGCTGTTTTTT
.	TRBV28	TRBJ2-1	.	CASTRSRDNEQFF	TGTGCCAGCACCCGGTCTCGGGACAATGAGCAGTTCTTC
.	TRBV7-8	TRBJ1-2	.	CASSRQTLQGYTF	TGTGCCAGCAGCAGACAGACCCTTCAGGGCTACACCTTC